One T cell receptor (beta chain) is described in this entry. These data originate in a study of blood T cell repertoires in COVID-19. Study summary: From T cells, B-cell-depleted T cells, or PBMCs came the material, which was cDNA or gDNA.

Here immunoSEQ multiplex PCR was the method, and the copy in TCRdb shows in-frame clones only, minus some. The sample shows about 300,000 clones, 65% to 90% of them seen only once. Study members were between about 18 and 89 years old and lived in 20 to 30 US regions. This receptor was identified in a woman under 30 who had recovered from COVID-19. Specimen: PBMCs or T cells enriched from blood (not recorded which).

CDR3 protein: CASSYRSGLPGNTIYF. The CDR3 DNA follows: TGTGCCAGCAGTTATCGGTCAGGGTTACCTGGAAACACCATATATTTT. J is TRBJ1-3 and V is TRBV5-8; possibly TRBD1 for D (5 bases). The germline V gene has CDR1 SGHTS and CDR2 YDEGEE. With 5 bases removed from V and 2 bases from J, the gap between germline ends came to 17 bases. The CDR3 contains 16 residues. The full variable domain, rest sourced from reference TRBV5-8 and TRBJ1-3, is EAGVTQSPTHLIKTRGQQATLRCSPISGHTSVYWYQQALGLGLQFLLWYDEGEERNRGNFPPRFSGRQFPNYSSELNVNALELEDSALYLCASSYRSGLPGNTIYFGEGSWLTVV.